Below, one T cell receptor beta chain is given with its context. What it binds is not known. The CDR3 runs to 11 residues. V lost 3 bases to trimming and J lost 5 bases, with 5 bases between them. Germline loops: CDR1 ENHRY, CDR2 SYGVKD. With random hexamers, reverse transcription was performed on roughly 0.45 to 1 ug of RNA. A multiplex approach, immunoSEQ multiplex PCR, amplified TCR beta CDR3 across 54 Vbeta and 13 Jbeta. TCRdb fed the immunoSEQ multiplex PCR reads into MiXCR, producing one record per CDR3 protein. The sample holds about 430,000 distinct CDR3 sequences; more than 70% are singletons and the top ten take roughly 0.11%. This entry comes from a study of CD8 T cells in Susac syndrome. The study's findings and limits: The TCR sequencing and HLA analysis in the study involved a relatively small number of individuals, as the study acknowledged.

TCR beta sequencing was performed on blood CD8+ and CD4+ T cells. TEMRA cells were FACS-enriched, and CD8+ and CD4+ T cells were isolated negatively. The rearrangement uses TRBV10-3 and TRBJ2-7; no clear D. This clonotype was obtained from a human donor with multiple sclerosis. The sequenced material came from CD8+ T cells from PBMCs. The CDR3 sequence: CAISDGDEQYF. CDR3 coding DNA: TGTGCCATCAGTGATGGGGACGAGCAGTACTTC.